These T cell receptor beta chains were read from a single sample in a study of shared T cell receptors in the human thymus. Clones were read by immunoSEQ multiplex PCR, and TCRdb kept only the in-frame ones, dropping some. In the table there are approximately 660,000 clones, roughly 88% of which are singletons. The sample also formed part of further work on human thymus T cells.

Sequencing was done on a sample of thymocytes. The receptors originated from a boy under two years old with a congenital heart defect. Each CDR3 is given with its conserved first and last residue. A D gene is named only where the DNA matches it firmly. Part of the rows lack a size; the others show once, few, many or a class for expanded clones.

d_gene	v_gene	abundance	j_gene	CDR3nt	CDR3aa
TRBD1	TRBV28	.	TRBJ2-7	TGTGCCAGCAGGCCCACAGGGGGCGGGTACGAGCAGTACTTC	CASRPTGGGYEQYF
TRBD2	TRBV20-1	.	TRBJ2-7	TGCAGTGCTAGTAGCGGGGGGGAGCAGTACTTC	CSASSGGEQYF
TRBD1	TRBV9	once	TRBJ2-7	TGTGCCAGCAGCGCCGCCAAAAGACAGGGGTTGTACGAGCAGTACTTC	CASSAAKRQGLYEQYF
TRBD1	TRBV7-8	.	TRBJ2-7	TGTGCCAGCAGCTTAGGAGACAGGGGCTACGAGCAGTACTTC	CASSLGDRGYEQYF
.	TRBV5-1	.	TRBJ1-2	TGCGCCAGCAGGCTAATTGTTTTGGGGGCGTATGGCTACACCTTC	CASRLIVLGAYGYTF
TRBD2	TRBV28	.	TRBJ2-1	TGTGCCAGCAGTTTCCCTCCTAGCGGGAGCTCCTACAATGAGCAGTTCTTC	CASSFPPSGSSYNEQFF
TRBD2	TRBV4-1	.	TRBJ2-5	TGCGCCAGCAGCCAGGAGTCCGGACTAGCAGAGACCCAGTACTTC	CASSQESGLAETQYF
.	TRBV2	.	TRBJ2-4	TGTGCCAGCAGTGTACAGGGAAACGCCAAAAACATTCAGTACTTC	CASSVQGNAKNIQYF
TRBD1	TRBV28	.	TRBJ2-1	TGTGCCAGCAGTTTAGGGGGACAGGGGAGTTCAGGGCAGTTCTTC	CASSLGGQGSSGQFF
.	TRBV18	.	TRBJ2-2	TGTGCCAGCTCATACCGACGGAGCACTTCCACCGGGGAGCTGTTTTTT	CASSYRRSTSTGELFF
TRBD1	TRBV5-1	once	TRBJ2-4	TGCGCCAGCAGCCAGGGGGAAGGGGGCTCCATTCAGTACTTC	CASSQGEGGSIQYF
.	TRBV27	once	TRBJ2-3	TGTGCCAGCAGTTTATCGGCAGTCACAGATACGCAGTATTTT	CASSLSAVTDTQYF
TRBD1	TRBV11-1	.	TRBJ2-7	TGTGCCAGCAGTTTGACAGGACAGGCCCGGTACGAGCAGTACTTC	CASSLTGQARYEQYF
TRBD2	TRBV5-1	.	TRBJ2-1	TGCGCCAGCAGCCCGGGAGGGCGGGAGGGCTCTGGTGAGCAGTTCTTC	CASSPGGREGSGEQFF
TRBD2	TRBV30	.	TRBJ2-1	TGTGCCTGGAGTGTAGGGACTAGCGGGAGGGCCGCGTACAATGAGCAGTTCTTC	CAWSVGTSGRAAYNEQFF
.	TRBV15	.	TRBJ2-7	TGTGCCACCAGCCGCAGAATGACAGACCCTTCCGCCGAGCAGTACTTC	CATSRRMTDPSAEQYF
TRBD1	TRBV6-5	.	TRBJ2-7	TGTGCCAGCAGTACCCGGGACAGGGAGACATACGAGCAGTACTTC	CASSTRDRETYEQYF
TRBD1	TRBV7-9	.	TRBJ2-7	TGTGCCAGCAGCTTTTTCCCCTCCGGGACAGGCACTTTCGAGCAGTACTTC	CASSFFPSGTGTFEQYF
.	TRBV5-4	once	TRBJ2-7	TGTGCCAGCAGCCCCAACCCAGGGGCAACCTACGAGCAGTACTTC	CASSPNPGATYEQYF
TRBD2	TRBV4-1	.	TRBJ2-2	TGCGCCAGCAGCCAAGATCGGGGTGGACTAGCTCCAAACACCGGGGAGCTGTTTTTT	CASSQDRGGLAPNTGELFF
.	TRBV4-3	few	TRBJ1-4	TGCGCCAGCAGCCAAGACCCCCTAGGAATGAAAAAACTGTTTTTT	CASSQDPLGMKKLFF
.	TRBV28	.	TRBJ2-7	TGTGCCAGCAGTTTATTGCAGGGGAGAGCCTACGAGCAGTACTTC	CASSLLQGRAYEQYF
.	TRBV30	.	TRBJ2-1	TGTGCCTGGAGTGAGGTAGTAAGCGGCAATGAGCAGTTCTTC	CAWSEVVSGNEQFF
TRBD1	TRBV18	.	TRBJ1-1	TGTGCCAGCTCACTCGTACAGGGGGCGGGAACTGAAGCTTTCTTT	CASSLVQGAGTEAFF
TRBD1	TRBV2	.	TRBJ1-3	TGTGCCAGCAGCCCCATGGACAGGGCCAGAAACACCATATATTTT	CASSPMDRARNTIYF
.	TRBV29-1	.	TRBJ2-2	TGCAGCGTTGGGGGGGTTCCCACCGGGGAGCTGTTTTTT	CSVGGVPTGELFF
TRBD1	TRBV7-9	once	TRBJ1-3	TGTGCCAGCAGCTTAGGAGGACAGGGCTCAGATCAGTCTGGAAACACCATATATTTT	CASSLGGQGSDQSGNTIYF
TRBD2	TRBV27	.	TRBJ2-7	TGTGCCAGCACCCGAGGGGGGGCGGGGGGCGAGCAGTACTTC	CASTRGGAGGEQYF
TRBD2	TRBV4-2	.	TRBJ2-5	TGTGCCAGCAGCCAAGGTGGGACTAGCGGGAGATCGTACCAAGAGACCCAGTACTTC	CASSQGGTSGRSYQETQYF
.	TRBV29-1	.	TRBJ2-1	TGCAGCGTTGGGTCAGTTTCTTACAATGAGCAGTTCTTC	CSVGSVSYNEQFF
TRBD2	TRBV4-3	.	TRBJ2-1	TGCGCCAGCAGCCCGGGACTAGCGGGGAATGAGCAGTTCTTC	CASSPGLAGNEQFF
TRBD1	TRBV6-1	.	TRBJ2-3	TGTGCCAGCAGAGACAGGGAGTCAGATACGCAGTATTTT	CASRDRESDTQYF
TRBD1	TRBV30	once	TRBJ1-5	TGTGCCTGGAGTAGGGACAGTATGGGGGGCAATCAGCCCCAGCATTTT	CAWSRDSMGGNQPQHF
TRBD1	TRBV2	once	TRBJ1-2	TGTGCCAGCAGTGAAGGCCCCCCGGGACAGGGCCGCCCCTATGGCTACACCTTC	CASSEGPPGQGRPYGYTF
TRBD1	TRBV7-6	.	TRBJ2-1	TGTGCCAGCAGCTCCCACGGACAGGGCCTGAGCTCCTACAATGAGCAGTTCTTC	CASSSHGQGLSSYNEQFF
.	TRBV6-1	.	TRBJ1-4	TGTGCCAGTCCCCAGGAAAAACTGTTTTTT	CASPQEKLFF
.	TRBV20-1	.	TRBJ2-1	TGCAGTGCTAGGAGGAATGAGCAGTTCTTC	CSARRNEQFF
.	TRBV11-2	.	TRBJ2-5	TGTGCCAGCAGCCTTTCGGTACAAGAGACCCAGTACTTC	CASSLSVQETQYF
TRBD2	TRBV10-3	.	TRBJ2-2	TGTGCCATCGCTAGCGGGAGGGCCGACACCGGGGAGCTGTTTTTT	CAIASGRADTGELFF
TRBD2	TRBV4-2	.	TRBJ2-5	TGTGCCAGCAGTTCTTGGACTAGCGTAGAGACCCAGTACTTC	CASSSWTSVETQYF
TRBD1	TRBV6-1	.	TRBJ2-1	TGTGCCAGCAGTGAGGGACAGGGCTTATATGAGCAGTTCTTC	CASSEGQGLYEQFF
.	TRBV21-1	.	TRBJ2-4	TGTGCCAGCAGCGAGGGACATCCGTTTCTAGCCAAAAACATTCAGTACTTC	CASSEGHPFLAKNIQYF
.	TRBV11-1	.	TRBJ2-4	TGTGCCAGCAGCCGGGGGACCCCCGAAAACATTCAGTACTTC	CASSRGTPENIQYF
.	TRBV6-1	.	TRBJ2-5	TGTGCCAGCACCACGGGACTGAGCTGGGTGACCCAGTACTTC	CASTTGLSWVTQYF
TRBD2	TRBV27	.	TRBJ2-1	TGTGCCAGCAGTCTAACTAACCGGACTAGCAAGGTCAATGAGCAGTTCTTC	CASSLTNRTSKVNEQFF
TRBD2	TRBV15	.	TRBJ2-3	TGTGCCACCAGCAGAGAGGGGGGAGTAGCGGGAGGAGATACGCAGTATTTT	CATSREGGVAGGDTQYF